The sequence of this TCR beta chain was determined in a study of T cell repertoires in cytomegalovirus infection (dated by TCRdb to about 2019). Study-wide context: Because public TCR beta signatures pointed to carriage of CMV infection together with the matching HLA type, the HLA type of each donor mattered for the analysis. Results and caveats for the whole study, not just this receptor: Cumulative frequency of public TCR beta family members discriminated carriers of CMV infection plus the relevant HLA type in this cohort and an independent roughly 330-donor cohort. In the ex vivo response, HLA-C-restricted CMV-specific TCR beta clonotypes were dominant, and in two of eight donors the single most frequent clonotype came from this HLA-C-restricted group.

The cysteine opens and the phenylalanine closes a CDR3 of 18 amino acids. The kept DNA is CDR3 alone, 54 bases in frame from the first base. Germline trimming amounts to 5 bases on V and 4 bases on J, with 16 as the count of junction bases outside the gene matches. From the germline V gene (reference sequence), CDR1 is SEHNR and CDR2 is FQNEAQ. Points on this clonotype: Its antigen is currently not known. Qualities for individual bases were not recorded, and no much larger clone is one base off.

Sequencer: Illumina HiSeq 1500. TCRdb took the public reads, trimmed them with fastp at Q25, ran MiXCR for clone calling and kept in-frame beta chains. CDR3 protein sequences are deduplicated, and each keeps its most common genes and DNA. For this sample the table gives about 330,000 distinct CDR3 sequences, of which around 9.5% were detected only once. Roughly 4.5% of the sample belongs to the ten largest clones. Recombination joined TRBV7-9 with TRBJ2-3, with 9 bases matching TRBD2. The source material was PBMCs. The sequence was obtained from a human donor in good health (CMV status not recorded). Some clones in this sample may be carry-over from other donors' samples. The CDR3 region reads CASSPGAAGGGGADTQYF. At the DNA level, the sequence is TGTGCCAGCAGCCCCGGGGCAGCGGGGGGCGGAGGAGCAGATACGCAGTATTTT.